The 13 T cell receptor beta chains in this list originate from one sample, sequenced in a study of shared T cell receptors in the human thymus. Only in-frame clones appear in the TCRdb table, and some are missing; sequencing was by immunoSEQ multiplex PCR. The repertoire has roughly 700,000 clones, 88% of them found once; the top ten carry 0.0085% to 0.012%. Separately, the same data were catalogued under a study of human thymus T cells.

Sequenced material: thymocytes. These receptors were taken from a boy under two years old with a congenital heart defect.

The rearrangement uses TRBV30 and TRBJ2-3; 9 nucleotides match TRBD2. The CDR3 length is 16 residues. From germline, CDR1 is GTSNPN and CDR2 SVGIG (reference sequence). With V trimmed by 2 bases and J by 3 bases, 9 bases remained unmatched. The DNA of the CDR3 is TGTGCCTGGAGTACCGAGCGGGAGGCCCGTACAGATACGCAGTATTTT. This translates into CAWSTEREARTDTQYF.

The rearrangement uses TRBV7-2 and TRBJ2-7; possible D gene TRBD2, 6 bases. Germline V lookup: CDR1 SGHTA, CDR2 FQGNSA. Trimming shortened V by 6 bases and J by 11 bases, and 23 bases separated the two germline ends. The CDR3 spans 14 residues. CDR3 coding DNA: TGTGCCAGCAGTCCGCGGGACTCCTGTTCGAGGAAGTACTTC. This codes for CASSPRDSCSRKYF. Full variable domain (missing parts from reference TRBV7-2 and TRBJ2-7): GAGVSQSPSNKVTEKGKDVELRCDPISGHTALYWYRQSLGQGLEFLIYFQGNSAPDKSGLPSDRFSAERTGGSVSTLTIQRTQQEDSAVYLCASSPRDSCSRKYFGPGTRLTVT.

The V call is TRBV18, the J call TRBJ2-7, with a possible D match to TRBD1 (5 bases). The CDR3 covers 15 residues. Germline CDR1 reads KGHSH; CDR2 reads LQKENI. V lost 0 bases and J lost 3, with 12 bases in between. The CDR3 is CASSPPGAPNYEQYF. CDR3 DNA sequence: TGTGCCAGCTCACCACCAGGGGCCCCTAACTACGAGCAGTACTTC.

A single count supports this clone. The rearrangement joins TRBV19 to TRBJ2-7, with 9 bases lining up with TRBD1. J was trimmed by 2 bases and V by 5 bases; bases with no gene match: 7. The germline CDR1 and CDR2 sequences are LNHDA and SQIVND (reference sequence). The CDR3 has 15 residues. The CDR3 is CASSPGDRVTYEQYF. The CDR3, as DNA: TGTGCCAGTAGTCCCGGGGACAGGGTTACCTACGAGCAGTACTTC. The full variable domain, in which reference TRBV19 and TRBJ2-7 provide the parts outside the CDR3, is DGGITQSPKYLFRKEGQNVTLSCEQNLNHDAMYWYRQDPGQGLRLIYYSQIVNDFQKGDIAEGYSVSREKKESFPLTVTSAQKNPTAFYLCASSPGDRVTYEQYFGPGTRLTVT.

The chain has TRBV5-6 and TRBJ2-6; 7 bases are shared with TRBD2. Losses at the gene ends were 0 bases for V and 1 base for J; bases not matched to a gene: 10. CDR3 size: 19 residues. Germline V CDR1 and CDR2: SGHDT, YYEEEE. The CDR3 DNA sequence: TGTGCCAGCAGCTTGGGTTTTCGGGGGGAGGGTTCTGGGGCCAACGTCCTGACTTTC. This gives the protein CASSLGFRGEGSGANVLTF.

This chain uses TRBV27 with TRBJ2-1; D might be TRBD2 (7 bases). The CDR3 covers 14 residues. Germline CDR1 reads MNHEY; CDR2 reads SMNVEV (reference sequence). V lost 8 bases and J lost 4, with 15 bases in between. The CDR3 DNA sequence: TGTGCCAGCGGTGGGGAGGGGACATACAATGAGCAGTTCTTC. Protein sequence: CASGGEGTYNEQFF.

The rearrangement joins TRBV7-8 to TRBJ2-3; 16 nucleotides line up with TRBD2. The CDR3 extends over 22 amino acids. Germline CDR1 SGHVS, CDR2 FQNEAQ. J gave up 0 bases and V 4 bases, and 16 bases lay outside the gene matches. CDR3 in DNA: TGTGCCAGCAGCTGGAACTACCCGGGACTAGCGGGAGGGCCGATGAGCACAGATACGCAGTATTTT. Protein: CASSWNYPGLAGGPMSTDTQYF.

This chain uses TRBV28 with TRBJ1-4, with 8 bases aligning to TRBD1. Germline V gene data show CDR1 as MDHEN and CDR2 as SYDVKM. V gave up 7 bases and J gave up 11 bases; unmatched junction bases: 12. CDR3 length: 14 residues. The CDR3 DNA reads TGTGCCAGCAACGGACAGGGTATCCTTTTGAAACTGTTTTTT. Translated, it gives CASNGQGILLKLFF.

The chain joins TRBV4-1 to TRBJ2-1; 10 nucleotides line up with TRBD1. J lost 2 bases, V lost 4 bases, and 8 bases had no gene match. Per the germline V gene, CDR1 is MGHRA and CDR2 is YSYEKL. The length of the CDR3 is 17 residues. CDR3 nucleotides: TGCGCCAGCAGCCCCGGACCCGGGACAGGGGCCTACAATGAGCAGTTCTTC. Protein: CASSPGPGTGAYNEQFF.

The V gene is TRBV14, the J gene TRBJ1-4; D possibly corresponds to TRBD1 (6 bases). Trimming pared 0 bases from V and 12 bases from J, leaving 20 bases between. Germline V CDR1 and CDR2: SGHDN, FVKESK. The CDR3 length is 16 residues. CDR3 nucleotides: TGTGCCAGCAGCCAAGATCTGACAGGAACTCATGAGGAACTGTTTTTT. This codes for CASSQDLTGTHEELFF.

The DNA of the CDR3 is TGTGCCAGCAGGGGGGCCCCCTACAATGAGCAGTTCTTC. Its protein is CASRGAPYNEQFF. The chain links TRBV6-5 to TRBJ2-1, with D tentatively TRBD1 (6 bases). Per the germline V gene, CDR1 is MNHEY and CDR2 is SVGAGI. V lost 6 bases and J 2 bases, leaving 8 bases between the germline ends. The CDR3 consists of 13 residues.

The chain recombines TRBV4-3 with TRBJ1-1; TRBD1 matches at 7 bases. Germline V gives CDR1 LGHNA, CDR2 YSLEER. Unmatched junction bases numbered 10, after V lost 4 bases and J lost 2 bases. The CDR3 length is 16 residues. CDR3 amino acids: CASSPQRGHPNTEAFF. The CDR3 DNA reads as TGCGCCAGCAGCCCCCAAAGGGGGCACCCAAACACTGAAGCTTTCTTT.

CDR3 in amino acids: CASSEGREDYEQYF. DNA for the CDR3: TGCGCCAGCAGTGAGGGGCGGGAGGACTACGAGCAGTACTTC. V and J are TRBV10-1 and TRBJ2-7; 8 positions agree with TRBD2. The CDR3 loop spans 14 amino acids. Germline loops: CDR1 WNHNN, CDR2 SYGVQD (reference sequence). Trimming at V came to 2 bases and at J to 3 bases, leaving 3 bases not matched to a gene.